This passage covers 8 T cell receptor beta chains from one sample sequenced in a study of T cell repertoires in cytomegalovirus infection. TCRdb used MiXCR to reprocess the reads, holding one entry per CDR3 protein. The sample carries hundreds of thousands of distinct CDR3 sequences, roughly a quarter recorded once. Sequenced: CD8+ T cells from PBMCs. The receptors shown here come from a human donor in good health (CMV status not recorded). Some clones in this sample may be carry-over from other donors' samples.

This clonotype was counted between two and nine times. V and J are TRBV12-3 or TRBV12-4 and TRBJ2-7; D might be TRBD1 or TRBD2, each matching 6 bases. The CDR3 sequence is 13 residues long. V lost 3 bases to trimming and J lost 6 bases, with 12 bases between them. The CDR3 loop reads CASSFGGEGEQYV. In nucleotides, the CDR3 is TGTGCCAGCAGTTTCGGGGGCGAGGGCGAGCAGTACGTC.

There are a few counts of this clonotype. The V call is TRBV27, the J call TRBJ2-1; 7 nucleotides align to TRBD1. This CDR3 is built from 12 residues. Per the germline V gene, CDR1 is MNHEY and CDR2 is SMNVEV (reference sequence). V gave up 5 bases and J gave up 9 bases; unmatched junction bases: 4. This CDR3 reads CASSLGQAEQFF. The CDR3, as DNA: TGTGCCAGCAGTCTCGGACAGGCTGAGCAGTTCTTC.

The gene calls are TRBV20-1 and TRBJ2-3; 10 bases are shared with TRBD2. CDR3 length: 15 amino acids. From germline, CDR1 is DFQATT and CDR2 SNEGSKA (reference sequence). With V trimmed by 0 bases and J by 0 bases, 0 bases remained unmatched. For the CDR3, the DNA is TGCAGTGCTAGAGAACTAGCGGGAAGCACAGATACGCAGTATTTT. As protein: CSARELAGSTDTQYF.

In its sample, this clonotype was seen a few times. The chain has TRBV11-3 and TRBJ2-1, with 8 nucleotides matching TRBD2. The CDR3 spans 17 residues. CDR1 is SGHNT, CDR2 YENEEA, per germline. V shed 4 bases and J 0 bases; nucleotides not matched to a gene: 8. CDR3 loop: CASSYRGLAGSYNEQFF. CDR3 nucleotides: TGTGCCAGCAGCTATAGGGGCCTAGCGGGCTCCTACAATGAGCAGTTCTTC.

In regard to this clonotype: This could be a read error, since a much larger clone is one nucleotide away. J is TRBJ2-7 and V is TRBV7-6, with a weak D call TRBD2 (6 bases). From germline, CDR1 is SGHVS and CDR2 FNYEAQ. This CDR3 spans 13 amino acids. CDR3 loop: CTSSSFTSAEQYF. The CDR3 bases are TGTACTAGCAGCTCTTTTACCAGCGCGGAGCAGTACTTC.

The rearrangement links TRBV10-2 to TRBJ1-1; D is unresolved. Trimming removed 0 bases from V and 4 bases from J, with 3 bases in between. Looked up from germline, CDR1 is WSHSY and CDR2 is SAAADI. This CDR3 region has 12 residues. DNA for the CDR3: TGCGCCAGCAGTGAGTCAGCCACTGAAGCTTTCTTT. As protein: CASSESATEAFF.

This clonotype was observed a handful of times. Written as DNA, the CDR3 is TGTGCCAGTAGCCCCCGGGAAGGACAGGAGGTTGAGACCCAGTACTTC. Translating gives CASSPREGQEVETQYF. This chain links TRBV19 with TRBJ2-5; 7 bases fit TRBD1. The CDR3 has 16 amino acids. Germline CDR1 and CDR2: LNHDA and SQIVND (reference sequence). Trimming cost V 6 bases and J 5 bases; bases outside gene matches: 15. The full variable domain, with the rest looked up from reference TRBV19 and TRBJ2-5, is DGGITQSPKYLFRKEGQNVTLSCEQNLNHDAMYWYRQDPGQGLRLIYYSQIVNDFQKGDIAEGYSVSREKKESFPLTVTSAQKNPTAFYLCASSPREGQEVETQYFGPGTRLLVL.

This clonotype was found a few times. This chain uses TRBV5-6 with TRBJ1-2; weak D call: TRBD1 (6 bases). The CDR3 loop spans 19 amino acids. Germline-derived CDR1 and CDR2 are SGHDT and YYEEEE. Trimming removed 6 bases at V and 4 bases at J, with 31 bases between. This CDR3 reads CASTIPLRTDGSRFYGYTF. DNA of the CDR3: TGTGCCAGCACTATACCTCTTAGGACAGACGGATCCCGATTCTATGGCTACACCTTC.